The rows below give T cell receptor beta chains drawn from one sample of a study of cytomegalovirus exposure and HLA in healthy donors. TCRdb's table, derived via immunoSEQ multiplex PCR, lists solely in-frame clones and lacks some. Here the sample spans 150,000 or so clones, approximately 80% being singletons. What was sequenced was PBMCs. The receptors here all came from a man aged 30 to 45 in good health and CMV-seropositive. Each CDR3 is given with its conserved first and last residue. Fields, in order: J gene, D gene, V gene, clone size, CDR3 DNA, CDR3 protein. The D gene is left open where the match is weak. Size tells how often a clone was seen (once, few, many) or the class of an expanded clone, and some rows leave it out.

>TRBJ1-2|TRBD1|TRBV5-6|.
TGTGCCAGCAGCCCGGGACAGGCTAACTATGGCTACACCTTC
CASSPGQANYGYTF
>TRBJ2-7|.|TRBV7-2|.
TGTGCCAGCAGCTTAGGGAGATACTACGAGCAGTACTTC
CASSLGRYYEQYF
>TRBJ2-1|TRBD1|TRBV29-1|few
TGCAGCGTTGATCGCCAGGGGGCTTTGAATGAGCAGTTCTTC
CSVDRQGALNEQFF
>TRBJ2-3|TRBD2|TRBV19|.
TGTGCCAGTAGTATAGGGCCTAGCGGGAGAACAGATACGCAGTATTTT
CASSIGPSGRTDTQYF
>TRBJ2-1|TRBD2|TRBV29-1|.
TGCAGCGTTGACGCGCTAGCGGGAGTAGGGAACAATGAGCAGTTCTTC
CSVDALAGVGNNEQFF
>TRBJ2-3|.|TRBV7-6|.
TGTGCCAGCAGCCCCCTCCCCCTAGAGACAGATACGCAGTATTTT
CASSPLPLETDTQYF
>TRBJ2-3|TRBD2|TRBV7-6|.
TGTGCCAGCAGTCCACTAGCGGGAAACACAGATACGCAGTATTTT
CASSPLAGNTDTQYF
>TRBJ2-5|.|TRBV10-2|.
TGCGCCAGCAGTGAGTCTACAGGGAAGACCTACGTGCAGTACTTC
CASSESTGKTYVQYF
>TRBJ2-3|.|TRBV14|.
TGTGCCAGCAGCCAGCTCCGGGACTCCTATCTTGGGCAGTATTTT
CASSQLRDSYLGQYF
>TRBJ1-2|.|TRBV9|.
TGTGCCAGCAGCGTAGACGGCAGGGGCGACTATGGCTACACCTTC
CASSVDGRGDYGYTF
>TRBJ1-2|.|TRBV2|.
TGTGCCAGCAGCGCCTACTCAGGGGAGAACTATGGCTACACCTTC
CASSAYSGENYGYTF
>TRBJ2-7|.|TRBV27|.
TGTGCCAGCTCGCCCGCGAGGCAGCCTTACGAGCAGTACTTC
CASSPARQPYEQYF
>TRBJ1-2|.|TRBV19|.
TGTGCCAGTAGTAAGACAGCTAACTATGGCTACACCTTC
CASSKTANYGYTF
>TRBJ2-1|TRBD1|TRBV11-1|.
TGTGCCAGCAGCCATTTCTCAGGGGGCAGGGATGAGCAGTTCTTC
CASSHFSGGRDEQFF
>TRBJ1-2|.|TRBV5-8|once
TGTGCCAGCAGCGGAGGAGGGATATATGGCTACACCTTC
CASSGGGIYGYTF
>TRBJ2-1|TRBD2|TRBV28|once
TGTGCCAGCAGTACTCTTCCGGGACTAGCGGGAGGGAACTACAATGAGCAGTTCTTC
CASSTLPGLAGGNYNEQFF
>TRBJ2-1|.|TRBV21-1|.
TGTGCCAGCAGCAAAGTTCCAGGGGAGGGTACTGAGCAGTTCTTC
CASSKVPGEGTEQFF
>TRBJ1-6|.|TRBV28|.
TGTGCCAGCAGTTTAATGCAGGGTTCACCCCTCCACTTT
CASSLMQGSPLHF
>TRBJ2-1|.|TRBV11-2|.
TGTGCCAGCAGCGTCTCTAGGAACGATGAGCAGTTCTTC
CASSVSRNDEQFF
>TRBJ2-7|TRBD2|TRBV28|.
TGTGCCAGCAGTACCGGGACTAGCGGGATTAACGAGCAGTACTTC
CASSTGTSGINEQYF
>TRBJ2-7|TRBD1|TRBV5-1|.
TGCGCCAGCAGCACCGGGACAGTCTCCTACGAGCAGTACTTC
CASSTGTVSYEQYF
>TRBJ2-7|TRBD2|TRBV7-9|.
TGTGCCAGCAGCATACCGGGACTAGCGGGAGACGAGCAGTACTTC
CASSIPGLAGDEQYF
>TRBJ2-7|.|TRBV6-6|once
TGTGCCAGCACCCCTACGACTAGAATCAACGAGCAGTACTTC
CASTPTTRINEQYF
>TRBJ2-5|TRBD2|TRBV5-1|.
TGCGCCAGCAGCCCCAATCTAGCGGCGATTCAAGAGACCCAGTACTTC
CASSPNLAAIQETQYF
>TRBJ1-2|.|TRBV7-2|once
TGTGCCAGCAGCTTAGCGAATATGGCCAACTATGGCTACACCTTC
CASSLANMANYGYTF
>TRBJ2-7|TRBD2|TRBV4-1|.
TGCGCCAGCAGCCAAGAGGCCGGGAGGTTCGACGAGCAGTACTTC
CASSQEAGRFDEQYF
>TRBJ1-2|TRBD1|TRBV5-1|.
TGCGCCAGCAGCCCACAGGGGGCAGATGGCTACACCTTC
CASSPQGADGYTF
>TRBJ2-7|TRBD2|TRBV7-6|.
TGTGCCAGCAGCCGACTAGCGGGGGCCCCCGGCGAGCAGTACTTC
CASSRLAGAPGEQYF
>TRBJ2-1|.|TRBV5-5|.
TGTGCCAGCAGCTTGGCCATCGGGCGGGTGTACAATGAGCAGTTCTTC
CASSLAIGRVYNEQFF
>TRBJ1-5|.|TRBV28|.
TGTGCCAGCAATGGGGCAGGGTCAGGCAATCAGCCCCAGCATTTT
CASNGAGSGNQPQHF
>TRBJ2-3|TRBD1|TRBV5-6|few
TGTGCCAGCAGCTTGGGGGACAGGCGCACAGATACGCAGTATTTT
CASSLGDRRTDTQYF
>TRBJ2-5|.|TRBV6-5|.
TGTGCCAGCAGTTACGTTCGGCAAGAGACCCAGTACTTC
CASSYVRQETQYF
>TRBJ2-7|.|TRBV9|.
TGTGCCAGCAGCGTAGCCCCCCGAGGGAGGGAGCAGTACTTC
CASSVAPRGREQYF
>TRBJ1-1|.|TRBV5-4|.
TGTGCCAGCAGCTTGGGGGGGGAAGAGGAGAACACTGAAGCTTTCTTT
CASSLGGEEENTEAFF
>TRBJ2-5|TRBD2|TRBV9|.
TGTGCCAGCAGCGTAGTTGCGGGAGGAATGGAGACCCAGTACTTC
CASSVVAGGMETQYF
>TRBJ2-3|.|TRBV9|.
TGTGCCAGCAGCGTAGTATGGAGTACAGATACGCAGTATTTT
CASSVVWSTDTQYF
>TRBJ2-7|TRBD2|TRBV2|.
TGTGCCAGCAGTGAAATTTGGGGGACTAGCGGGGGGTACGAGCAGTACTTC
CASSEIWGTSGGYEQYF
>TRBJ1-4|TRBD1|TRBV28|once
TGTGCCAGCAGTACCGGACAGGGGACTAATGAAAAACTGTTTTTT
CASSTGQGTNEKLFF